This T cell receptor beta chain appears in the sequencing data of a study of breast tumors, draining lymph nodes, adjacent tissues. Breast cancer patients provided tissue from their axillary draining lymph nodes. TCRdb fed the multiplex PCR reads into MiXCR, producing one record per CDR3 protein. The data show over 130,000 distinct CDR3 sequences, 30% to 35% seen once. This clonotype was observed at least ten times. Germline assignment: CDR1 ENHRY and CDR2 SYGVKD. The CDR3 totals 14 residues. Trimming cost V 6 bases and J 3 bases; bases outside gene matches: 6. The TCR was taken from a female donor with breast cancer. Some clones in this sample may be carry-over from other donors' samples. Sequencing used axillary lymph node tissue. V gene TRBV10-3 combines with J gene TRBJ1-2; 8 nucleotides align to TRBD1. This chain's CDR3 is CAIRKQGDDYGYTF. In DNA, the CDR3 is TGTGCCATCAGGAAACAGGGGGACGACTATGGCTACACCTTC.